The present T cell receptor (beta chain) was sequenced within a study of Tregs in tolerant kidney transplant recipients. Study-level findings and limits: The most relevant donor-specific Treg TCRbeta repertoire apparently came from expansion with activated donor B cells.

For this clone: Antigen unknown.

This CDR3 has 16 amino acids. V lost 6 bases to trimming and J lost 1 base, with 19 bases between them. The germline gives CDR1 KGHSH, CDR2 LQKENI. Clones were read by immunoSEQ multiplex PCR, and TCRdb kept only the in-frame ones, dropping some. Of roughly 16,000 clones listed, approximately 61% are singletons. Sequencing was carried out using Tregs from blood cultured with allogeneic cells. The V and J genes are TRBV18 and TRBJ2-7; D possibly corresponds to TRBD2 (5 bases). The clonotype comes from a human donor in good health. Written as DNA, the CDR3 is TGTGCCAGCTCCCCGGCTACTAGTCGCGGGTCCTACGAGCAGTACTTC. It is translated as CASSPATSRGSYEQYF.